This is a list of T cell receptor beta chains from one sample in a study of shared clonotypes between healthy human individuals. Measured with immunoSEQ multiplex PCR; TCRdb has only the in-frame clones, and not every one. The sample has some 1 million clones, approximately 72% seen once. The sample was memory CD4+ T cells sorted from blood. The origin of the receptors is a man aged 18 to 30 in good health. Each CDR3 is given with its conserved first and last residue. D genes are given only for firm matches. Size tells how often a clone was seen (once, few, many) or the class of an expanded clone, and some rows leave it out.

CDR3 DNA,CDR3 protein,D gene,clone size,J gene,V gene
TGCAGCGAGAAAGGACACCCAGATACGCAGTATTTT,CSEKGHPDTQYF,NA,NA,TRBJ2-3,TRBV29-1
TGTGCCAGCAGCGCAACTAGCGCCTTCCAAGAGACCCAGTACTTC,CASSATSAFQETQYF,TRBD2,NA,TRBJ2-5,TRBV9
TGTGCCAGCAGTGGATTAAGGACGGGTATCTATGGCTACACCTTC,CASSGLRTGIYGYTF,NA,many,TRBJ1-2,TRBV2
TGTGCCAGCAGCACGGGGGGCCGCTCTCCTGGGGCCAACGTCCTGACTTTC,CASSTGGRSPGANVLTF,NA,NA,TRBJ2-6,TRBV7-9
TGTGCCAGCAGCCGGTATTCCAGGGGGGCCGGGGAGCTGTTTTTT,CASSRYSRGAGELFF,NA,NA,TRBJ2-2,TRBV6-5
TGTGCCAGCAGTCACCGGGGGCTAGGGTATAACTATGGCTACACCTTC,CASSHRGLGYNYGYTF,NA,NA,TRBJ1-2,TRBV28
TGTGCCAGCTCACCCGGGGGACAGACCTACGAGCAGTACTTC,CASSPGGQTYEQYF,NA,many,TRBJ2-7,TRBV18
TGTGCCAGCAGCACTCGGACAGGGGAGGGTGAGCAGTACTTC,CASSTRTGEGEQYF,TRBD1,NA,TRBJ2-7,TRBV7-3
TGTGCCAGCAGTGAAGGGGCGGGTACCGGGAATGAGCAGTTCTTC,CASSEGAGTGNEQFF,NA,few,TRBJ2-1,TRBV25-1
TGCGCCAGCAGCCGATCGGGGACCCCAGAGTCCGGGGAGCTGTTTTTT,CASSRSGTPESGELFF,NA,NA,TRBJ2-2,TRBV4-1
TGTGCCAGCAGTTTAGGCAGGGGCTATGGCTACACCTTC,CASSLGRGYGYTF,NA,NA,TRBJ1-2,TRBV27
TGTGCCGGGGGGCGAAGGGCAACACCGAGTTATACTAATTATAATTCACCCCTCCACTTT,CAGGRRATPSYTNYNSPLHF,NA,few,TRBJ1-6,TRBV7-3
TGTGCCAGTAGTATGGCCCCTACTCTTACCACAGATACGCAGTATTTT,CASSMAPTLTTDTQYF,NA,NA,TRBJ2-3,TRBV19
TGCGCCAGCAGCCCCAGGACAGGGGGCATCAACGAGCAGTACTTC,CASSPRTGGINEQYF,TRBD1,few,TRBJ2-7,TRBV5-1
TGTGCCTGGAGATGGCCGGGACGGGGGGTCACCTACGAGCAGTACTTC,CAWRWPGRGVTYEQYF,TRBD2,NA,TRBJ2-7,TRBV30
TGTGCCAGCAGCCAAGCATGGCGGGAGCAGTACTTC,CASSQAWREQYF,TRBD2,NA,TRBJ2-5,TRBV14
TGTGCCAGTAGCCACCAAGCGGGAGGCTACGACGAGCAGTACTTC,CASSHQAGGYDEQYF,TRBD2,NA,TRBJ2-7,TRBV19
TGTGCCACCTTTAGGGGGCGGGGTACAACCGGGGAGCTGTTTTTT,CATFRGRGTTGELFF,NA,NA,TRBJ2-2,TRBV6-1
TGTGCCAGCAGCCAAGATCTGAGAGCGGAAGCTTTCTTT,CASSQDLRAEAFF,NA,NA,TRBJ1-1,TRBV14
TGTGCCAGCAGTTCCGGGACAGGGGCTGGTGAGCAGTTCTTC,CASSSGTGAGEQFF,TRBD1,once,TRBJ2-1,TRBV6-1
TGCAGCGTTGGAAATGGATACGAGCAGTACTTC,CSVGNGYEQYF,NA,few,TRBJ2-7,TRBV29-1
TGTGCCAGCAGTGAAGGACAGGGGGCCCACAATGAGCAGTTCTTC,CASSEGQGAHNEQFF,TRBD1,NA,TRBJ2-1,TRBV6-1
TGTGCCAGCAGTTCCTCACTTACCACTGAAGCTTTCTTT,CASSSSLTTEAFF,NA,NA,TRBJ1-1,TRBV27
TGCGCCAGCAGCTCCGGGACAGGGGGCTCTGGGGCCAACGTCCTGACTTTC,CASSSGTGGSGANVLTF,TRBD1,NA,TRBJ2-6,TRBV5-1
TGTGCCAGCAGTCTCTCAGGGAATACTGAAGCTTTCTTT,CASSLSGNTEAFF,NA,NA,TRBJ1-1,TRBV6-5
TGTGCCAGCAGACCCGACCCTTTGACTACGCAGTATTTT,CASRPDPLTTQYF,NA,NA,TRBJ2-3,TRBV28
TGTGCCAGCAGCGCCGAGGGGTCTTACAACACTGAAGCTTTCTTT,CASSAEGSYNTEAFF,NA,NA,TRBJ1-1,TRBV11-2
TGTGCCTGGGGACAGACTAATGAAAAACTGTTTTTT,CAWGQTNEKLFF,NA,NA,TRBJ1-4,TRBV30
TGTGCCAGCAGCCCCATAGCGGGAGGTCCAAACGAGCAGTACTTC,CASSPIAGGPNEQYF,TRBD2,NA,TRBJ2-7,TRBV7-9
TGTGCCTTTACACCAGGCCGGAGTTTAGGCTACACCTTC,CAFTPGRSLGYTF,NA,NA,TRBJ1-2,TRBV30
TGCGCCAGCAGCCAAGGACTAGCGGGGGTACCCTACGAGCAGTACTTC,CASSQGLAGVPYEQYF,TRBD2,NA,TRBJ2-7,TRBV4-1
TGTGCCAGTAGTACTAGAGACAGGGACTATGGCTACACCTTC,CASSTRDRDYGYTF,TRBD1,NA,TRBJ1-2,TRBV19
TGTGCCAGCAGTTACCCGGGACAGGGTAATCAGCCCCAGCATTTT,CASSYPGQGNQPQHF,TRBD1,NA,TRBJ1-5,TRBV6-6
TGTGCCAGCAGCTTGACTAGCGGACGGGAGACCCAGTACTTC,CASSLTSGRETQYF,TRBD2,NA,TRBJ2-5,TRBV7-2
TGTGCCAGTACCCGGGTCTCTGGAAACACCATATATTTT,CASTRVSGNTIYF,NA,NA,TRBJ1-3,TRBV19
TGCGCCAGCAGCTCCGGGGGAACAGGGGGTGGCAATCAGCCCCAGCATTTT,CASSSGGTGGGNQPQHF,TRBD1,NA,TRBJ1-5,TRBV5-1
TGTGCCAGCAGCTTAGGGGCAGGGGTGGCGGACACTGAAGCTTTCTTT,CASSLGAGVADTEAFF,NA,NA,TRBJ1-1,TRBV7-9
TGCAGCGTTGAAAACGGACTCACAGATACGCAGTATTTT,CSVENGLTDTQYF,NA,NA,TRBJ2-3,TRBV29-1
TGTGCCAGCTCACCAAGGCGGGAAGGCGAGCAGTACTTC,CASSPRREGEQYF,NA,few,TRBJ2-7,TRBV18
TGTGCCAGCAGTGAGGGCAATCAGCCCCAGCATTTT,CASSEGNQPQHF,NA,NA,TRBJ1-5,TRBV2
TGTGCCAGCAGCGCAGCAGGAGGTCCGGGGAGGCCCCAGCATTTT,CASSAAGGPGRPQHF,NA,NA,TRBJ1-5,TRBV7-2
TGCGCCAGCAGCCAAGCCCACCCTTTCGGGACGGACTATGGCTACACCTTC,CASSQAHPFGTDYGYTF,NA,NA,TRBJ1-2,TRBV4-1
TGTGCCAGCAGTTACTCAGGGAGCTCCTACAATGAGCAGTTCTTC,CASSYSGSSYNEQFF,NA,NA,TRBJ2-1,TRBV6-5
TGTGCCAGCAGCCGCCGAGGGGGCGAGGGGGAGACCCAGTACTTC,CASSRRGGEGETQYF,TRBD1,NA,TRBJ2-5,TRBV28
TGTGCCAGCAGCTTAGACCCCTCACTAGCGGGGGACTACAATGAGCAGTTCTTC,CASSLDPSLAGDYNEQFF,TRBD2,NA,TRBJ2-1,TRBV7-2
TGTGCCAGCAGCTTTGGGGTGGACGGGGAGCTGTTTTTT,CASSFGVDGELFF,NA,NA,TRBJ2-2,TRBV7-3
TGTGCCAGCTCACCAACAGACACCCGCGAGCAGTACTTC,CASSPTDTREQYF,NA,few,TRBJ2-7,TRBV18
TGTGCCAGCAGTAGAGGGGGACCCCGGAGCGAGACCCAGTACTTC,CASSRGGPRSETQYF,NA,once,TRBJ2-5,TRBV28
TGTGCCAGCACGGACAACAACAATGAGCAGTTCTTC,CASTDNNNEQFF,NA,few,TRBJ2-1,TRBV6-4
TGTGCCAGCAGCCCTGACAGGGGGCGAACTGAAGCTTTCTTT,CASSPDRGRTEAFF,TRBD1,NA,TRBJ1-1,TRBV7-2
TGTGCCAGCAGCGCGGGACATATCTACGAGCAGTACTTC,CASSAGHIYEQYF,NA,NA,TRBJ2-7,TRBV7-8
TGTGCCAGTACGGGGGATAAGAAGGCAACCGACACTGAAGCTTTCTTT,CASTGDKKATDTEAFF,NA,NA,TRBJ1-1,TRBV19
TGTGCCTGGAGTGCTTACAGGGAAACGACCCAGTACTTC,CAWSAYRETTQYF,NA,NA,TRBJ2-5,TRBV30
TGTGCCTGGACTAGCGGGAGGACCTACAATGAGCAGTTCTTC,CAWTSGRTYNEQFF,TRBD2,NA,TRBJ2-1,TRBV30
TGTGCCAGCAGCCAAAGTTCCTACGAGCAGTACTTC,CASSQSSYEQYF,NA,NA,TRBJ2-7,TRBV7-9